Listed here are 3 T cell receptor beta chains from one sample, sequenced in a study of beta chain features in type 1 diabetes. Expressed TCRB transcripts were sequenced because the isolated RNA had all been reverse transcribed beforehand. Profiled with immunoSEQ multiplex PCR; TCRdb holds only in-frame clones, not every one. The repertoire includes fewer than 350,000 clones, 8% of them detected once, and approximately 0.99% sits in the top ten. Input material: central memory CD4+ T cells from blood. These receptors came from a woman under 30 in good health.

This clone was seen a handful of times. The V and J genes are TRBV5-5 and TRBJ2-5; the D is unclear. Germline V gives CDR1 SGHKS, CDR2 YYEKEE (reference sequence). V was cut by 0 bases and J by 0 bases, with 6 bases left in between. The CDR3 length is 14 residues. CDR3 sequence (DNA): TGTGCCAGCAGCTTGGTAGGGAACCAAGAGACCCAGTACTTC. Translating gives CASSLVGNQETQYF.

V and J are TRBV4-3 and TRBJ2-3; TRBD2 matches at 11 bases. The ends lost 4 bases at V and 0 bases at J; junction bases unmatched: 6. This CDR3 is 17 amino acids long. The germline V gene has CDR1 LGHNA and CDR2 YSLEER. In DNA form, the CDR3 reads TGCGCCAGCAGCCCAGTGGGACTAGCGGCTAGCACAGATACGCAGTATTTT. Protein product: CASSPVGLAASTDTQYF.

About this clone: At the DNA level, this CDR3 is encoded by other sequences in the same sample as well. The genes are TRBV18 and TRBJ2-5; D is uncertain. This CDR3 region has 13 residues. Germline assignment: CDR1 KGHSH and CDR2 LQKENI. Trimming pared 2 bases from V and 3 bases from J, leaving 7 bases between. The CDR3 DNA reads as TGTGCCAGCTCACCAACACAAAAAGAGACCCAGTACTTC. Its protein is CASSPTQKETQYF.